This TCR beta chain emerged from a study of monozygotic twins with inflammatory bowel disease. TCRdb re-called the 5' RACE reads; every CDR3 protein appears as one record, without DNA. The sample has over 150,000 distinct CDR3 sequences. CDR3 size: 14 residues. Germline V gives CDR1 SQVTM, CDR2 ANQGSEA. This clonotype was obtained from a human donor with ulcerative colitis or Crohn's disease, or a healthy co-twin of an affected twin (not recorded which). The chain joins TRBV29-1 to TRBJ2-1; lacking DNA, the TRBD2 call made by TCRdb goes unchecked. The specimen was blood. CDR3 sequence: CSVESAGVYNEQFF.